Sequencing of this T cell receptor (beta chain) was carried out in a study of T cell responses to AZD1222 COVID-19 vaccine (dated by TCRdb to the early 2020s). As for the study more broadly: Because spike-specific TCR depth and breadth did not differ between the two schedules, AZD1222 recipients who got a second dose at roughly 4 weeks were pooled with those who got a second dose at roughly 12 weeks. Enrollment into the trials was organized by age into subgroups of 18-55, 56-69 and 70-plus years, and those subgroups contained roughly 150, 30 and 60 TCR-sequenced participants, respectively. TCR sequencing covered roughly 230 trial participants: 200 to 210 given two doses of AZD1222 and 26 given two doses of MenACWY control vaccine. The investigation overall reported the following: The whole spike protein was spanned by vaccine-associated CD4 TCRs, and dominant responses were seen in regions 160-218 and 743-854. The 56-69-year group was small, and its depth increase did not reach significance, likely because of low power. No day 14 peak-response samples were available, so repertoires were characterized only after the peak T cell response. Participants were mostly white British, with more females than males. The authors suggested clonal diversity may have been underestimated. After two AZD1222 doses, both the breadth and the depth of spike-specific TCRs were significantly higher than at day 0 and than in MenACWY recipients. Only six AZD1222 recipients were SARS-CoV-2 seropositive at baseline, limiting conclusions about previously exposed vaccinees. Reportedly, close to half of the unique spike-specific TCRs recognized epitopes lying outside the regions that are mutated in the B.1.351 and B.1.1.7 variants.

As concerns this clone: There is no known antigen for this receptor. Base qualities were left out, and no much larger clone turns up one base away.

Trimming leaves V shorter by 4 bases and J shorter by 0 bases, with the junction holding 6 bases beyond the gene matches. The germline V gene supplies CDR1 SGHDN and CDR2 FVKESK. From the cysteine through the phenylalanine, the CDR3 covers 16 amino acids. The sequence is cut down to CDR3 DNA, 48 bases in frame from base 1. The CDR3 regions of human TCRbeta chains were analyzed by immunosequencing. The study's own analysis went as follows. TCRs in the repertoires were compared against a reference library of SARS-CoV-2-specific TCRs that had been generated with the MIRA antigen-specificity platform. Breadth was defined as the fraction of unique TCRs that were SARS-CoV-2-associated. Depth was defined as the fraction of total T cells that were SARS-CoV-2-associated. Using the MIRA data, each spike-specific TCR was assigned both to the spike region to which the TCR was reactive and to a CD4 or CD8 class. Log10-transformed breadth and depth values were compared by one-way ANOVA with Sidak's multiple comparisons tests. TCRdb re-hosts the immuneACCESS table, in-frame sequences only. Its copies lack some clones; in the studies checked, an unresolved V gene accounts for under half of them, and the cause for the rest is not known. For V, J and clone size, that table is used; D and trimming come from the DNA. The sample table holds some 190,000 clones, of which about 86% were seen once. Together, the top ten hold about 7.2% of the sample.

The sample's time point, from its label and the paper: baseline before first vaccination. Vaccinee samples were obtained from the UK trials COV001 and COV002, which included a single-blind randomized controlled phase 2/3 trial of AZD1222 (ChAdOx1 nCoV-19) in healthy adults. Trial participant PBMC samples were collected at day 0 and day 28 after the second dose for TCRbeta chain sequencing. The specimen was peripheral blood, collected on day 0 of AZD1222 vaccination. This sequence uses TRBV14 and TRBJ1-1; 9 of the junction bases match TRBD1. The clonotype originates from an adult in good health. The DNA sequence is given as TGTGCCAGCAGCCTCCGGACAGGGGTGATGAACACTGAAGCTTTCTTT. The translation is CASSLRTGVMNTEAFF.